The present T cell receptor beta chain was sequenced within a study of cytomegalovirus exposure and HLA in healthy donors. Looked up from germline, CDR1 is SSHAT and CDR2 is FNYEAQ (reference sequence). CDR3 size: 15 residues. Between the trimmed V and J ends, which lost 1 base and 0 bases, there was a span of 7 bases. 60 Vbeta and 13 Jbeta primers were used in PCR. The repertoire was sequenced with immunoSEQ multiplex PCR; TCRdb's copy has only in-frame clones and lacks some. The sample holds roughly 100,000 clones, 65% seen once. The sequence was obtained from a woman aged 45-65 years in good health and CMV-seropositive. The source material was PBMCs. The chain recombines TRBV7-7 with TRBJ2-1; D is undetermined. Here the CDR3 reads CASSLGSSSYNEQFF. CDR3 DNA: TGTGCCAGCAGCTTAGGCTCGAGCTCCTACAATGAGCAGTTCTTC.